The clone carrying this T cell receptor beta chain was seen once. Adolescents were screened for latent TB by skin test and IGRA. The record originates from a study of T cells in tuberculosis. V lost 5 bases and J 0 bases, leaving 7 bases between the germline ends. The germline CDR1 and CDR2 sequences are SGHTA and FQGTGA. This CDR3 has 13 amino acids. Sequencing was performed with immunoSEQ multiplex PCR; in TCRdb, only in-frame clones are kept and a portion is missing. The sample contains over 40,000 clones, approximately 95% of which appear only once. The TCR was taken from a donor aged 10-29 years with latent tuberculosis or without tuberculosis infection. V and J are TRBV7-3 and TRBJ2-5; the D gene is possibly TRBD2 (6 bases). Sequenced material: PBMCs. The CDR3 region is CASSAGNQETQYF. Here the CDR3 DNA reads TGTGCCAGCAGCGCGGGAAACCAAGAGACCCAGTACTTC. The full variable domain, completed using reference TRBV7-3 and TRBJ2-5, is GAGVSQTPSNKVTEKGKYVELRCDPISGHTALYWYRQSLGQGPEFLIYFQGTGAADDSGLPNDRFFAVRPEGSVSTLKIQRTERGDSAVYLCASSAGNQETQYFGPGTRLLVL.